The present T cell receptor beta chain was sequenced within a study of T cells in Graves' hyperthyroidism and ophthalmopathy. This clonotype was counted many times. Its antigen remains unknown. Lactation, pregnancy, other autoimmune disease or uncontrolled infection led to exclusion of patients. Based on clinical symptoms, serum thyroxine and TRAb, thyroid ultrasound and orbital computed tomography, diagnoses were reached. The study's findings and limits: Model output signaled ophthalmopathy a median 6.5 months ahead of onset. In the blood, most expanded thyroid clonotypes above 0.001 appeared as well.

There were TCR beta CDR3 regions amplified from RNA transcripts. An initial round of RT-PCR targeting the TCR CDR3 relied on the HTBI primer set. TCRdb called the multiplex PCR reads again in MiXCR, with one record for every CDR3 protein. The data show about 380,000 distinct CDR3 sequences, 13% to 15% seen once. The clonotype originates from a woman in her 30s with Graves' ophthalmopathy. Sequenced: blood.

CDR3 amino acids: CASSRESDGISPLHF. The CDR3 nucleotides are TGTGCCAGCAGCCGAGAGTCTGATGGGATTTCACCCCTCCACTTT. This chain joins TRBV7-2 and TRBJ1-6; D remains ambiguous. V gave up 5 bases and J gave up 9 bases, with 17 bases separating them. From germline, CDR1 is SGHTA and CDR2 FQGNSA. CDR3 length equals 15 residues.